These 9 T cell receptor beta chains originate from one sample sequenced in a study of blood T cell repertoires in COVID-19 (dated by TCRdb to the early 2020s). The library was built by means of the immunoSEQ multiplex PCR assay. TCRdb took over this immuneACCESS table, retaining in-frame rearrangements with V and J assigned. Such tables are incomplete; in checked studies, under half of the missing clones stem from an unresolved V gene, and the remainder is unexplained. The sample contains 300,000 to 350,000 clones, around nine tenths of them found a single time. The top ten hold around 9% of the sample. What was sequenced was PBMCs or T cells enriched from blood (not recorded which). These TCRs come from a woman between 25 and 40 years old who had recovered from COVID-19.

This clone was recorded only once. The CDR3: CASSLVEFESNTGELFF. The CDR3 DNA reads TGTGCCAGCAGCTTAGTGGAGTTTGAAAGCAACACCGGGGAGCTGTTTTTT. This chain uses TRBV11-2 with TRBJ2-2; D remains unclear. The CDR3 is 17 amino acids. The V gene's germline CDR1 is SGHAT and CDR2 FQNNGV. V was clipped by 1 base and J by 2 bases, with 14 bases between them.

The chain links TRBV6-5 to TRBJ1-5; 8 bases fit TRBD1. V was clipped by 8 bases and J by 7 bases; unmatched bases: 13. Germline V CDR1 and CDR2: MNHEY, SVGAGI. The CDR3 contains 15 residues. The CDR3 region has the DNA TGTGCCAGCGCCCTAGGACAGGGAATTTGGCAGCCCCAGCATTTT. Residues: CASALGQGIWQPQHF.

In DNA form, the CDR3 reads TGTGCCAGCAGTGTACTAGCGGGAGGTTCCTACAATGAGCAGTTCTTC. This encodes CASSVLAGGSYNEQFF. The J gene is TRBJ2-1, the V gene TRBV6-1, with 12 bases fitting TRBD2. The CDR3 length is 16 residues. With 4 bases clipped from V and 1 base from J, the junction kept 2 bases outside the gene matches. Looked up from germline, CDR1 is MNHNS and CDR2 is SASEGT.

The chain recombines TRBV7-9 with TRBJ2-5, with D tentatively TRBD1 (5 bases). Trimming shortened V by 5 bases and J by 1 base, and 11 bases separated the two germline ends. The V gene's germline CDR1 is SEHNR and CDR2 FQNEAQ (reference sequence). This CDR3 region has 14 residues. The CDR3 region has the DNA TGTGCCAGCAGCCAACGACAGCCCCAAGAGACCCAGTACTTC. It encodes CASSQRQPQETQYF.

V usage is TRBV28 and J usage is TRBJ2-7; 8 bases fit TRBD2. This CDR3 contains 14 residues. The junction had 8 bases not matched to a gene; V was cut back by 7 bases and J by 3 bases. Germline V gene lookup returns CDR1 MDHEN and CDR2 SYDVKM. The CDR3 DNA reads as TGTGCCAGCAAGGCGGCGGGAGGAAACTACGAGCAGTACTTC. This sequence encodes CASKAAGGNYEQYF. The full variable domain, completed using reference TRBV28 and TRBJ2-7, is DVKVTQSSRYLVKRTGEKVFLECVQDMDHENMFWYRQDPGLGLRLIYFSYDVKMKEKGDIPEGYSVSREKKERFSLILESASTNQTSMYLCASKAAGGNYEQYFGPGTRLTVT.

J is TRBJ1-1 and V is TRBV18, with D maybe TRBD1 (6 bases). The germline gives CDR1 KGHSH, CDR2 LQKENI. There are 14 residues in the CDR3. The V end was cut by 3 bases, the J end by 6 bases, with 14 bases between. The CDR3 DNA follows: TGTGCCAGCTCACCCCGAGGGGGAGTGGCTGAAGCTTTCTTT. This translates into CASSPRGGVAEAFF.

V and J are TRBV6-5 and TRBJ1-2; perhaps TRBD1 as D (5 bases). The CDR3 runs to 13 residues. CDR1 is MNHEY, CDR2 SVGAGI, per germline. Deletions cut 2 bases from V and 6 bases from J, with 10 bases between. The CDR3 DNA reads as TGTGCCAGCAGTTACGGGGGGGAACATGGCTACACCTTC. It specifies CASSYGGEHGYTF.

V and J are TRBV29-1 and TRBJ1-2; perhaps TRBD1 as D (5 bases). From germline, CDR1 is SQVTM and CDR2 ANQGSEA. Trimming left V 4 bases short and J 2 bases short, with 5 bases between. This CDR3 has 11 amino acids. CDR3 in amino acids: CSVGQNYGYTF. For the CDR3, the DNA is TGCAGCGTTGGACAGAACTATGGCTACACCTTC.

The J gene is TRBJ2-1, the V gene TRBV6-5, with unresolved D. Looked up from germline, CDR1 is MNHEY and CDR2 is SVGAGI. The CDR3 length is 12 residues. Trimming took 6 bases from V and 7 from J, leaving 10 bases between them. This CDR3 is CASSRVWNEQFF. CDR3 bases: TGTGCCAGCAGCCGAGTGTGGAATGAGCAGTTCTTC.